This T cell receptor beta chain was obtained from a study of beta chain features in type 1 diabetes. Study-level background: Similarity in age, gender and cell yields was seen between patients and healthy donors. Some 99 million sorted cells were examined across all samples. Study outcomes and limitations: Among patients with Type 1 diabetes, TCRB CDR3s were moderately but significantly shorter in every one of the four CD4+ subsets. There were fewer insertions and more deletions at the VDJ junctions of type 1 diabetes patients.

Investigators reverse transcribed all isolated RNA, so they sequenced expressed TCRB transcripts. TCRdb keeps only in-frame clones here, not all; method: immunoSEQ multiplex PCR. This table has 640,000 or so clones, around an eighth appearing once. Germline CDR1 reads SGHVS; CDR2 reads FNYEAQ. This CDR3 is 16 amino acids long. V shed 3 bases and J 4 bases; nucleotides not matched to a gene: 10. To note about this clone: The antigen is unknown.

The sequenced sample was naive CD4+ T cells from blood. The chain couples TRBV7-6 to TRBJ2-5; 8 bases are shared with TRBD2. This clonotype originated in a man between 18 and 29 years old with type 1 diabetes. The CDR3 loop is CASSFAGGEIGETQYF. In nucleotides, the CDR3 is TGTGCCAGCAGCTTCGCGGGGGGAGAGATCGGAGAGACCCAGTACTTC.